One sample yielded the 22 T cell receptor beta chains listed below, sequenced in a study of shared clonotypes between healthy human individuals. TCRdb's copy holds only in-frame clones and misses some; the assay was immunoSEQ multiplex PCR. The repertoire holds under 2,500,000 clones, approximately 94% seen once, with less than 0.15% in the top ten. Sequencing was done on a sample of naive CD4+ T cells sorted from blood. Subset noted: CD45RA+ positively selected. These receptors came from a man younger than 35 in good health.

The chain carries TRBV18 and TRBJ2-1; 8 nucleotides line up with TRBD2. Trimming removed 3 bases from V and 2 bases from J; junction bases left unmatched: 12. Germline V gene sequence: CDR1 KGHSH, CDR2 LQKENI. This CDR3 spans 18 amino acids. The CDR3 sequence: CASSPLPLSGVTYNEQFF. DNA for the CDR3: TGTGCCAGCTCACCGTTGCCCCTTAGCGGGGTTACCTACAATGAGCAGTTCTTC.

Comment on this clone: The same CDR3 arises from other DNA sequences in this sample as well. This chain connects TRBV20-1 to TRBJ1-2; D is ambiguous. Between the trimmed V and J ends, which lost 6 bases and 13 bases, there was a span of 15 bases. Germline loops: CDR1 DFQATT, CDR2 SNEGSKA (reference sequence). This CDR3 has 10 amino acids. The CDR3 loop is CSARREGLTF. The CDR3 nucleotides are TGCAGTGCCAGGCGGGAAGGGCTCACCTTC.

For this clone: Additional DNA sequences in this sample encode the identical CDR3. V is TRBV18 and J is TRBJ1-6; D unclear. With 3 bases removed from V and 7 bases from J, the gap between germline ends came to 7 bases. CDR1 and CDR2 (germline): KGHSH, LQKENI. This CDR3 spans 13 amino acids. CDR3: CASSPGGNSPLHF. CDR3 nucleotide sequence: TGTGCCAGCTCACCGGGCGGCAATTCACCCCTCCACTTT.

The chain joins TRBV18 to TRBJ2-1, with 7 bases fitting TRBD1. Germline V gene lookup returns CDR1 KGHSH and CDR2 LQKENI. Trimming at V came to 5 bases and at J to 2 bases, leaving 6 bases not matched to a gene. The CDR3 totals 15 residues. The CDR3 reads CASSFAGTAYNEQFF. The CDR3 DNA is TGTGCCAGCTCATTCGCCGGGACAGCCTACAATGAGCAGTTCTTC.

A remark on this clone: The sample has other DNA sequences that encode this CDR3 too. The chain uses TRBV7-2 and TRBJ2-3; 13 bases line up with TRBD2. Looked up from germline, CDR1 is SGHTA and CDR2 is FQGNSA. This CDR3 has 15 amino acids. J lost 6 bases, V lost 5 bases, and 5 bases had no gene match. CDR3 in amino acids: CASSALAGGPDTQYF. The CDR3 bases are TGTGCCAGCAGCGCACTAGCGGGAGGGCCGGATACGCAGTATTTT.

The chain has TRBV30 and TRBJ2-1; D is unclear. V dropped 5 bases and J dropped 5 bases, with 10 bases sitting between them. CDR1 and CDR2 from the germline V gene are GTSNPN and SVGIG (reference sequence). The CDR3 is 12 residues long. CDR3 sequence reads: CAWSNRDNEQFF. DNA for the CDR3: TGTGCCTGGTCAAACAGAGACAATGAGCAGTTCTTC.

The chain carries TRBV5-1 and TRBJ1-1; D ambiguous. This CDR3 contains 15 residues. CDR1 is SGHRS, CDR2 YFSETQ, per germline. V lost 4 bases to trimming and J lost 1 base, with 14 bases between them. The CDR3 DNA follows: TGCGCCAGCAGCGCCGCCCCGGGTGCGAACACTGAAGCTTTCTTT. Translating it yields CASSAAPGANTEAFF.

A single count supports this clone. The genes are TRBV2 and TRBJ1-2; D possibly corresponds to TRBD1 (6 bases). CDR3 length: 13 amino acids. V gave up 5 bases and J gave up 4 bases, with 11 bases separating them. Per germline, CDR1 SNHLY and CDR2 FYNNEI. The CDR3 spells CASSYDRPYGYTF. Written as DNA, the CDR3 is TGTGCCAGCAGTTACGACAGGCCCTATGGCTACACCTTC. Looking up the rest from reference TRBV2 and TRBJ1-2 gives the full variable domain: EPEVTQTPSHQVTQMGQEVILRCVPISNHLYFYWYRQILGQKVEFLVSFYNNEISEKSEIFDDQFSVERPDGSNFTLKIRSTKLEDSAMYFCASSYDRPYGYTFGSGTRLTVV.

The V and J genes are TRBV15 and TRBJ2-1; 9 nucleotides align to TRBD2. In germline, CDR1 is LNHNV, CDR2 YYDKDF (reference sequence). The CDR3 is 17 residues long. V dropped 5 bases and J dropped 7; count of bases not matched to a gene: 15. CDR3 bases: TGTGCCACCAGCCCGCGGGGAGGTAGCGGGAGCGGTAATGAGCAGTTCTTC. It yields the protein CATSPRGGSGSGNEQFF.

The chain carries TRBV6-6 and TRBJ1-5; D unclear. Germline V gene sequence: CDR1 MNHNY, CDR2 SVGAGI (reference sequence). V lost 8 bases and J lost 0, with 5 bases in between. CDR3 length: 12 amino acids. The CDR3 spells CASQDSNQPQHF. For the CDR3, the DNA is TGTGCCAGCCAGGATAGCAATCAGCCCCAGCATTTT.

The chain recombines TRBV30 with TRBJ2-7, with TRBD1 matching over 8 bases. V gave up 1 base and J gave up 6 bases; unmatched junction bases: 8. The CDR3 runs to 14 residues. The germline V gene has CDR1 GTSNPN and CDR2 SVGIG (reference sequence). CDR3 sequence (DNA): TGTGCCTGGAGTGCCCGGGACAGGATGGGCGAGCAGTACTTC. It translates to CAWSARDRMGEQYF.

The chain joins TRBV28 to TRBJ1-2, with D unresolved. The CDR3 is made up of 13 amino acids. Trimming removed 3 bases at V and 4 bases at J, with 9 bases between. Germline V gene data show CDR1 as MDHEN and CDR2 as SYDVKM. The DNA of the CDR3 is TGTGCCAGCAGTTTGGGCAGAATCTATGGCTACACCTTC. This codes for CASSLGRIYGYTF.

In DNA, the CDR3 is TGCGCCAGCAGCCAAGATTGGGGCGAGTCGCTCTACGAGCAGTACTTC. It yields the protein CASSQDWGESLYEQYF. The chain employs TRBV4-1 and TRBJ2-7; tentatively, D is TRBD1 (5 bases). The germline V gene encodes CDR1 MGHRA and CDR2 YSYEKL. V was trimmed by 0 bases and J by 3 bases, leaving 15 bases between them. The CDR3 consists of 16 residues.

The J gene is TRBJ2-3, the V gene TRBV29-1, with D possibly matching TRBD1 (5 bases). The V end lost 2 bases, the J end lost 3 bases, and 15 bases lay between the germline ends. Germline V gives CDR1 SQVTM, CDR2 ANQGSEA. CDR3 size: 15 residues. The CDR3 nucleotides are TGCAGCGTTGAAACGGGCAGGGTAGGGACAGATACGCAGTATTTT. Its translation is CSVETGRVGTDTQYF.

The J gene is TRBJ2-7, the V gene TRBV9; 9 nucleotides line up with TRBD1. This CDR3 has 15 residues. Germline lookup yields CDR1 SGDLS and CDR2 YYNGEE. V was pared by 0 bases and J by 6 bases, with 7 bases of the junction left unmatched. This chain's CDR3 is CASSVVPATGGEQYF. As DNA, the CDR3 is TGTGCCAGCAGCGTAGTACCCGCGACAGGGGGCGAGCAGTACTTC.

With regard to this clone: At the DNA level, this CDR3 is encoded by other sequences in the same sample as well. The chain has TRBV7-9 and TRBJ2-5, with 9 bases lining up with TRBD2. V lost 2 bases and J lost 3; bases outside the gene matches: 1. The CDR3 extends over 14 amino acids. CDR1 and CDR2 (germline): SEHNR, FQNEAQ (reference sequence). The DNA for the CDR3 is TGTGCCAGCAGCTTACTAGCGGGGAAAGAGACCCAGTACTTC. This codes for CASSLLAGKETQYF. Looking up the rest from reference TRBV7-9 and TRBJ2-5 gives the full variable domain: DTGVSQNPRHKITKRGQNVTFRCDPISEHNRLYWYRQTLGQGPEFLTYFQNEAQLEKSRLLSDRFSAERPKGSFSTLEIQRTEQGDSAMYLCASSLLAGKETQYFGPGTRLLVL.

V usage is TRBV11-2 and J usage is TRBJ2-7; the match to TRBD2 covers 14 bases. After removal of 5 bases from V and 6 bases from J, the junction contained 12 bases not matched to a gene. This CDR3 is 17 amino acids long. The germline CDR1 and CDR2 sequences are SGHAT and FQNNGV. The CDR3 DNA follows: TGTGCCAGCAGCCCTCCGGCTCGACTAGCGGGAGGGCCCGAGCAGTACTTC. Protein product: CASSPPARLAGGPEQYF.

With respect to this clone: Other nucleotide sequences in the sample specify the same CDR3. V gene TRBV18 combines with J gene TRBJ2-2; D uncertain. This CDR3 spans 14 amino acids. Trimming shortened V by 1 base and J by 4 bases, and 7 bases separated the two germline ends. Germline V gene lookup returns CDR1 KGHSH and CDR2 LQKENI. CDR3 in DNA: TGTGCCAGCTCACCACGTGGTGGCACCGGGGAGCTGTTTTTT. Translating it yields CASSPRGGTGELFF. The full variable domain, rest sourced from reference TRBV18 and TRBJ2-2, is NAGVMQNPRHLVRRRGQEARLRCSPMKGHSHVYWYRQLPEEGLKFMVYLQKENIIDESGMPKERFSAEFPKEGPSILRIQQVVRGDSAAYFCASSPRGGTGELFFGEGSRLTVL.

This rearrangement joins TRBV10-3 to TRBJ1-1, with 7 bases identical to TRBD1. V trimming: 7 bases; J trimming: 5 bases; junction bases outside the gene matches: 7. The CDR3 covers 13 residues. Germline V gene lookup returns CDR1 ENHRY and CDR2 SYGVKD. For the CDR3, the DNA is TGTGCCATCAAAGACAGGGTCGGGACTGAAGCTTTCTTT. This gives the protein CAIKDRVGTEAFF.

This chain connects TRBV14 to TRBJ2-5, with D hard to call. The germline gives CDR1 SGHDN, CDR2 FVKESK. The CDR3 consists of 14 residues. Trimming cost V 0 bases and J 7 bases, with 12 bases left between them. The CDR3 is CASSQDLTPGTQYF. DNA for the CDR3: TGTGCCAGCAGCCAAGATCTGACGCCAGGGACCCAGTACTTC.

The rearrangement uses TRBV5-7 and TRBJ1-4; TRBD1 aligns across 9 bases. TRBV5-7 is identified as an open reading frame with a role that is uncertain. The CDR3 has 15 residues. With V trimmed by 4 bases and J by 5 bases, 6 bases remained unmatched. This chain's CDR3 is CASSPPGQGNEKLFF. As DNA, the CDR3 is TGTGCCAGCAGCCCCCCGGGACAGGGCAATGAAAAACTGTTTTTT.

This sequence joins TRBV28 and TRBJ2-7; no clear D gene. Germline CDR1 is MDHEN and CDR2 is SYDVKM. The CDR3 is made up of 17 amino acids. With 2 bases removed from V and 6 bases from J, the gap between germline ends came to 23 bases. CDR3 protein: CASSLPMGRYFRGEQYF. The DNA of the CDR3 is TGTGCCAGCAGTTTACCGATGGGCAGGTACTTTCGCGGCGAGCAGTACTTC.